These T cell receptor beta chains were read from a single sample in a study of blood T cells in healthy people across ages. Each CDR3 protein gets one entry after TCRdb re-called the 5' RACE reads with MiXCR. This table holds under 950,000 distinct CDR3 sequences, 20% to 25% found once. Input material: blood. The receptors shown here come from a man between 65 and 79 years old in good health. Both conserved end residues are part of each CDR3. A D gene is named only where the DNA matches it firmly. Not all rows give a size; the values are once, few, many and, for expanded clones, a class.

j_call,v_call,clone_size,d_call,cdr3_nt,cdr3_aa
TRBJ2-5,TRBV11-2,NA,NA,TGTGCCAGCAGCATTACCAAAGAGACCCAGTACTTC,CASSITKETQYF
TRBJ2-1,TRBV5-1,few,TRBD2,TGCGCCAGCAGCTCTCTAGCGGGATTCTACAATGAGCAGTTCTTC,CASSSLAGFYNEQFF
TRBJ1-4,TRBV7-2,few,NA,TGTGCCAGCAGCTCCTCGACAGGCACTAATGAAAAACTGTTTTTT,CASSSSTGTNEKLFF
TRBJ2-7,TRBV12-3/TRBV12-4,few,TRBD2,TGTGCCAGCAGTCCACTTAGCGGGGGGTCCGAGCAGTACTTC,CASSPLSGGSEQYF
TRBJ2-2,TRBV7-9,NA,TRBD1,TGTGCCAGCAGCAGCCTACCAAAGACAGGGGGAAGGACCGGGGAGCTGTTTTTT,CASSSLPKTGGRTGELFF
TRBJ2-2,TRBV12-3/TRBV12-4,many,NA,TGTGCCAGCAGTCACGGGACCCTCACCGGGGAGCTGTTTTTT,CASSHGTLTGELFF
TRBJ2-1,TRBV27,NA,NA,TGTGCCAGCAAGGCTAGCGAGGACAATGAGCAGTTCTTC,CASKASEDNEQFF
TRBJ1-2,TRBV11-2,few,NA,TGTGCCAGCATCAAAGACACGTCCGTCCCTGGCTACACCTTC,CASIKDTSVPGYTF
TRBJ1-2,TRBV2,NA,NA,TGTGCCACCACGGGGGAAACCAACTATGGCTACACCTTC,CATTGETNYGYTF
TRBJ2-7,TRBV5-1,NA,NA,TGCGCCAGCAGGTCGGACTTGAAATACGAGCAGTACTTC,CASRSDLKYEQYF
TRBJ2-5,TRBV20-1,few,NA,TGCAGTGCTGAATTGGGGGGCGGGAAGGAGACCCAGTACTTC,CSAELGGGKETQYF
TRBJ1-1,TRBV6-1,few,NA,TGTGCCAGCAGTGAAGCCGGCCGACCCACTGAAGCTTTCTTT,CASSEAGRPTEAFF
TRBJ2-3,TRBV12-3/TRBV12-4,NA,TRBD2,TGTGCCAGCAGTCCCCGGACTAGCGGGAGTGATACGCAGTATTTT,CASSPRTSGSDTQYF
TRBJ2-5,TRBV18,NA,NA,TGTGCCAGCTCACCCCCAAACAGCTTAGAAGAGACCCAGTACTTC,CASSPPNSLEETQYF
TRBJ2-3,TRBV5-5,NA,NA,TGTGCCAGCAGCTTGACGAGGGTTCAGGGTACGCAGTATTTT,CASSLTRVQGTQYF
TRBJ1-1,TRBV7-2,NA,NA,TGTGCCAGCAGCCCCCCAAGAACCCAGAATCTGGGGAAAGCTTTCTTT,CASSPPRTQNLGKAFF
TRBJ2-1,TRBV12-3/TRBV12-4,NA,NA,TGTGCCAGCAGGGCAGGCCCTTCCTACAATGAGCAGTTCTTC,CASRAGPSYNEQFF
TRBJ2-3,TRBV3-1,NA,NA,TGTGCCAGCAGCCAAGTAAGGAGCACAGATACGCAGTATTTT,CASSQVRSTDTQYF
TRBJ2-1,TRBV19,NA,NA,TGTGCCAGTAGCCCAGATCCTATAGGTGAGCAGTTCTTC,CASSPDPIGEQFF
TRBJ1-4,TRBV5-5,many,TRBD1,TGTGCCAGCAGCTTGGAAATCCAGGACAGGGGTGAAAAACTGTTTTTT,CASSLEIQDRGEKLFF
TRBJ2-3,TRBV4-1,NA,NA,TGCGCCAGCAGCCAAGATCCAGGGGTCTCCTCCTCCACAGATACGCAGTATTTT,CASSQDPGVSSSTDTQYF
TRBJ2-5,TRBV7-9,few,NA,TGTGCCAGCAGCACCACAGGGACCACAGAGACCCAGTACTTC,CASSTTGTTETQYF
TRBJ1-2,TRBV29-1,NA,NA,TGCAGCGTTGACCGACGGAGGACTAACTATGGCTACACCTTC,CSVDRRRTNYGYTF
TRBJ1-2,TRBV6-2/TRBV6-3,NA,TRBD1,TGTGCCAGCAGTTCTCCCCACGGGACAGGGGTAGATGGCTACACCTTC,CASSSPHGTGVDGYTF
TRBJ2-1,TRBV27,NA,TRBD2,TGTGCCAGCAGTTTAAAGGGAGCGGGAGCCCCCTACAATGAGCAGTTCTTC,CASSLKGAGAPYNEQFF
TRBJ2-3,TRBV10-3,few,TRBD2,TGTGCCATCAGTGGAAACGGGGGGGCAGGCGATACGCAGTATTTT,CAISGNGGAGDTQYF
TRBJ2-2,TRBV12-3/TRBV12-4,few,NA,TGTGCCAGCAGTTACCCGGCAGGGGACACCGGGGAGCTGTTTTTT,CASSYPAGDTGELFF
TRBJ2-3,TRBV6-1,few,NA,TGTGCCAGCAGTGATGGAGGGAATCGAGGCACAGATACGCAGTATTTT,CASSDGGNRGTDTQYF
TRBJ1-5,TRBV7-2,NA,TRBD1,TGTGCCAGCAGCATCAAGGGGGCGGGTAGCAATCAGCCCCAGCATTTT,CASSIKGAGSNQPQHF
TRBJ2-1,TRBV6-5,NA,NA,TGTGCCAGCAGTTACCAGGGGGGGGACGCCTACAATGAGCAGTTCTTC,CASSYQGGDAYNEQFF
TRBJ2-7,TRBV4-2,NA,NA,TGTGCCAGCAGCCAAACCCCGGGGGCTAACTCCTACGAGCAGTACTTC,CASSQTPGANSYEQYF
TRBJ1-4,TRBV2,NA,NA,TGTGCCAGCAGGCGGGCAGCAACTAATGAAAAACTGTTTTTT,CASRRAATNEKLFF
TRBJ1-5,TRBV5-1,NA,NA,TGCGCCGGCAGCTTGTCCCACCCAGATCAGCCCCAGCATTTT,CAGSLSHPDQPQHF
TRBJ2-1,TRBV5-1,few,NA,TGCGCCAGCAGCCAAGACCACAATGAGCAGTTCTTC,CASSQDHNEQFF
TRBJ2-3,TRBV11-3,once,NA,TGTGCCAGCAGCTTAATCAGTCTTGCAGATACGCAGTATTTT,CASSLISLADTQYF
TRBJ2-1,TRBV21-1,many,NA,TGTGCCAGCAGCAAAAGGGAGGAGCGGGACCCCAATGAGCAGTTCTTC,CASSKREERDPNEQFF
TRBJ1-1,TRBV28,many,NA,TGTGCCAGCAGACCCACGACGGGTGAAGCTTTCTTT,CASRPTTGEAFF
TRBJ1-5,TRBV7-2,NA,TRBD1,TGTGCCAGCAGCTCACAACAGGGGCCCCGGCATTTT,CASSSQQGPRHF
TRBJ2-6,TRBV7-2,NA,NA,TGTGCCAGCAGCTTAGCGCCCAACGTCCTGACTTTC,CASSLAPNVLTF
TRBJ2-3,TRBV6-5,NA,NA,TGTGCCAGCACCCTGGGAAGGGCCACAGATACGCAGTATTTT,CASTLGRATDTQYF
TRBJ1-4,TRBV6-5,NA,TRBD1,TGTGCCAGCAGTTACTTTAAAAGGGACAGTCATAATGAAAAACTGTTTTTT,CASSYFKRDSHNEKLFF
TRBJ2-7,TRBV20-1,NA,NA,TGCAGTGCTACCAGGACAGAACCATCCTACGAGCAGTACTTC,CSATRTEPSYEQYF
TRBJ2-1,TRBV14,few,TRBD1,TGTGCCAGCAGCCAAGCTGGGACAGGGAATGAGCAGTTCTTC,CASSQAGTGNEQFF
TRBJ2-7,TRBV2,many,NA,TGTGCCAGCAGTGATGGGGGTTACGAGCAGTACTTC,CASSDGGYEQYF
TRBJ1-2,TRBV12-3/TRBV12-4,NA,NA,TGTGCCAGCAGTCCCCAAGGCCAGGGGAGGTATGGCTACACCTTC,CASSPQGQGRYGYTF
TRBJ1-2,TRBV5-1,NA,NA,TGCGCCAGCAGCCCGACCGGGGGCCACTATGGCTACACCTTC,CASSPTGGHYGYTF
TRBJ2-4,TRBV7-9,NA,NA,TGTGCCAGCAGCTCACCACCGCGGGGATCATCCAAAAACATTCAGTACTTC,CASSSPPRGSSKNIQYF
TRBJ1-2,TRBV7-9,NA,TRBD1,TGTGCCAGCAGCGTCCGGGACAGTCCTGGCTACACCTTC,CASSVRDSPGYTF
TRBJ2-5,TRBV20-1,few,TRBD2,TGCAGTGCTTCCATAGCGGGACAGACCCAGTACTTC,CSASIAGQTQYF
TRBJ1-2,TRBV10-2,NA,TRBD1,TGCGCCGGACAGGATTTAAACTATGGCTACACCTTC,CAGQDLNYGYTF
TRBJ2-1,TRBV20-1,NA,TRBD2,TGCAGTGCTAGATCATTACTAGCGGGGGGGGGCAATGAGCAGTTCTTC,CSARSLLAGGGNEQFF
TRBJ2-3,TRBV5-1,few,TRBD1,TGCGCCAGCAGCTTGTCCCCGGGACAGGGTGTCATGGGTACGCAGTATTTT,CASSLSPGQGVMGTQYF
TRBJ2-5,TRBV7-2,NA,TRBD2,TGTGCCAGCAGCCCGGGACTAGCCCTGGAGACCCAGTACTTC,CASSPGLALETQYF